These 22 T cell receptor beta chains were all obtained from the same sample, sequenced in a study of blood T cell repertoires in COVID-19. Assay: immunoSEQ multiplex PCR; the TCRdb copy retains only in-frame clones and omits some. Here the sample spans about 200,000 clones, roughly 79% being singletons. Sequenced input: peripheral blood. All receptors derive from a human donor with acute or convalescent COVID-19. The donor label of this sample is uncertain.

The chain recombines TRBV5-1 with TRBJ2-7; TRBD1 aligns across 9 bases. CDR1 and CDR2 from the germline V gene are SGHRS and YFSETQ. After removal of 2 bases from V and 5 bases from J, the junction contained 5 bases not matched to a gene. The CDR3 consists of 14 residues. CDR3 amino acids: CASSLLQGANEQYF. The CDR3 DNA sequence: TGCGCCAGCAGCTTATTACAGGGGGCCAACGAGCAGTACTTC.

This chain links TRBV6-4 with TRBJ1-5; 9 bases agree with TRBD1. The CDR3 is 20 amino acids. The J segment lost 1 base and the V segment lost 2 bases, leaving 15 bases of the junction unmatched. Germline CDR1 and CDR2: MRHNA and SNTAGT. CDR3 region: CASSDLISGTGSGSNQPQHF. The CDR3 region has the DNA TGTGCCAGCAGTGACCTAATTTCCGGGACAGGGTCTGGGAGCAATCAGCCCCAGCATTTT.

The V gene is TRBV19, the J gene TRBJ2-7; 10 nucleotides agree with TRBD2. This CDR3 has 16 residues. The germline CDR1 and CDR2 sequences are LNHDA and SQIVND (reference sequence). Losses at the gene ends were 1 base for V and 3 bases for J; bases not matched to a gene: 6. The CDR3 DNA is TGTGCCAGTAGTATAGGTAGCGGGAGGACTCTCTACGAGCAGTACTTC. Translating it yields CASSIGSGRTLYEQYF. Full variable domain (rest looked up from reference TRBV19 and TRBJ2-7): DGGITQSPKYLFRKEGQNVTLSCEQNLNHDAMYWYRQDPGQGLRLIYYSQIVNDFQKGDIAEGYSVSREKKESFPLTVTSAQKNPTAFYLCASSIGSGRTLYEQYFGPGTRLTVT.

V gene TRBV30 combines with J gene TRBJ1-5; tentatively, D is TRBD1 (5 bases). The CDR3 runs 14 residues. The germline gives CDR1 GTSNPN, CDR2 SVGIG (reference sequence). The germline V and J ends were trimmed by 3 bases and 3 bases, with 12 bases remaining between them. CDR3 in amino acids: CAWSIPGDNQPQHF. For the CDR3, the DNA is TGTGCCTGGAGCATTCCGGGGGACAATCAGCCCCAGCATTTT.

The chain has TRBV28 and TRBJ1-5, with 9 positions matching TRBD1. Germline-derived CDR1 and CDR2 are MDHEN and SYDVKM. The CDR3 loop spans 14 amino acids. V was pared by 6 bases and J by 6 bases, with 6 bases of the junction left unmatched. This chain's CDR3 is CASSLGTGSQPQHF. CDR3 bases: TGTGCCAGCAGCCTCGGGACAGGGAGTCAGCCCCAGCATTTT.

J is TRBJ2-7 and V is TRBV18; tentatively, D is TRBD2 (5 bases). Germline-derived CDR1 and CDR2 are KGHSH and LQKENI. V was shortened by 5 bases and J by 2 bases, with 13 bases between the two germline ends. There are 14 residues in the CDR3. CDR3 protein: CASSTNRGPYEQYF. DNA of the CDR3: TGTGCCAGCTCAACCAACCGGGGTCCCTACGAGCAGTACTTC.

The chain employs TRBV11-3 and TRBJ2-3; 9 nucleotides agree with TRBD2. CDR3 length: 15 amino acids. Germline V gives CDR1 SGHNT, CDR2 YENEEA. V dropped 5 bases and J dropped 6; count of bases not matched to a gene: 9. CDR3 DNA: TGTGCCAGCAGCCGCGTTAGCGGGAGTCTCGATACGCAGTATTTT. The encoded protein is CASSRVSGSLDTQYF. Based on the CDR3 plus reference TRBV11-3 and TRBJ2-3, the full variable domain is EAGVVQSPRYKIIEKKQPVAFWCNPISGHNTLYWYLQNLGQGPELLIRYENEEAVDDSQLPKDRFSAERLKGVDSTLKIQPAELGDSAVYLCASSRVSGSLDTQYFGPGTRLTVL.

In DNA form, the CDR3 reads TGTGCCAGCAGTTCAGACACTTCGGCTTCCATATTTAACTATGGCTACACCTTC. Its protein is CASSSDTSASIFNYGYTF. This chain connects TRBV27 to TRBJ1-2; D is ambiguous. This CDR3 contains 18 residues. CDR1 and CDR2 (germline): MNHEY, SMNVEV (reference sequence). The V and J ends lost 4 bases and 1 base respectively, with 22 bases between them.

Turning to this clone: Other DNA sequences in the sample encode the same CDR3. This chain joins TRBV27 and TRBJ1-4; 7 nucleotides line up with TRBD1. J lost 3 bases, V lost 9 bases, and 4 bases had no gene match. Germline assignment: CDR1 MNHEY and CDR2 SMNVEV (reference sequence). CDR3 length: 13 amino acids. The CDR3 protein is CASRQGANEKLFF. DNA of the CDR3: TGTGCCAGTAGACAGGGTGCTAATGAAAAACTGTTTTTT.

The chain is built from TRBV4-2 and TRBJ2-2; perhaps TRBD2 as D (6 bases). CDR3 length: 15 residues. Trimming pared 2 bases from V and 4 bases from J, leaving 11 bases between. Germline CDR1 and CDR2: LGHNA and YNFKEQ. This chain's CDR3 is CASSQRFGGTGELFF. The CDR3 DNA reads as TGTGCCAGCAGCCAAAGATTCGGGGGCACCGGGGAGCTGTTTTTT.

The CDR3, as DNA: TGTGCCAGCAGCCAGGGCCTTGGGACTAGCGTTCACAATGAGCAGTTCTTC. Its translation: CASSQGLGTSVHNEQFF. This sequence joins TRBV3-1 (or the pseudogene TRBV3-2) and TRBJ2-1, with TRBD2 matching over 10 bases. The CDR3 is made up of 17 amino acids. With 3 bases clipped from V and 5 bases from J, the junction kept 10 bases outside the gene matches. CDR1 and CDR2 from the germline V gene are LGHDT and YNNKEL (reference sequence).

This chain uses TRBV7-9 with TRBJ1-5; D is possibly TRBD1 (6 bases). Trimming took 5 bases from V and 4 from J, leaving 12 bases between them. The CDR3 covers 14 residues. CDR1 SEHNR and CDR2 FQNEAQ come from the germline V gene (reference sequence). CDR3 region: CASSSNRENQPQHF. CDR3 sequence (DNA): TGTGCCAGCAGCAGTAACAGGGAAAATCAGCCCCAGCATTTT.

The chain uses TRBV7-9 and TRBJ2-3, with TRBD1 as a possible D gene (5 bases). Germline values: CDR1 SEHNR, CDR2 FQNEAQ (reference sequence). The CDR3 is 14 residues long. V lost 5 bases, J lost 1 base, and 10 bases lay in between. The CDR3 DNA reads as TGTGCCAGCAGCACGCAAGGGGGCACAGATACGCAGTATTTT. Translation gives CASSTQGGTDTQYF.

This chain links TRBV11-3 with TRBJ1-1; D perhaps matches TRBD1 (5 bases). Germline V gene sequence: CDR1 SGHNT, CDR2 YENEEA. This CDR3 is 12 amino acids long. V lost 2 bases to trimming and J lost 9 bases, with 10 bases between them. The CDR3 here is CASSLKEGQAFF. The CDR3 region has the DNA TGTGCCAGCAGCTTAAAGGAGGGGCAAGCTTTCTTT.

The chain joins TRBV3-1 (or the pseudogene TRBV3-2) to TRBJ1-3; tentatively, D is TRBD1 (5 bases). Germline CDR1 reads LGHDT; CDR2 reads YNNKEL (reference sequence). The CDR3 spans 15 residues. V was cut by 3 bases and J by 0 bases, with 9 bases left in between. CDR3 amino acids: CASSHQGNSGNTIYF. As DNA, the CDR3 is TGTGCCAGCAGCCACCAGGGAAACTCTGGAAACACCATATATTTT.

This clone was seen more than once but under ten times. V is TRBV7-6 and J is TRBJ2-2; 13 positions match TRBD2. The CDR3 totals 15 residues. J gave up 6 bases and V 8 bases, and 6 bases lay outside the gene matches. CDR1 is SGHVS and CDR2 is FNYEAQ in the germline V gene. The CDR3 DNA reads TGTGCCAGCGGACTAGCGGGAGTAGGCGCCGGGGAGCTGTTTTTT. It translates to CASGLAGVGAGELFF.

The chain employs TRBV11-2 and TRBJ2-4; tentative D call: TRBD2 (5 bases). Germline V gene data show CDR1 as SGHAT and CDR2 as FQNNGV. The CDR3 is 16 amino acids. V lost 3 bases and J 8 bases, leaving 20 bases between the germline ends. CDR3 DNA sequence: TGTGCCAGCAGCTTTGGTTCTGGATTTAGCGCGTACATTCAGTACTTC. Protein sequence: CASSFGSGFSAYIQYF.

The chain combines TRBV5-8 with TRBJ2-3, with D maybe TRBD2 (5 bases). V lost 1 base and J lost 9, with 9 bases in between. CDR1 is SGHTS, CDR2 YDEGEE, per germline. The length of the CDR3 is 12 residues. CDR3 sequence reads: CASSLTSVTQYF. The CDR3 DNA reads as TGTGCCAGCAGCTTGACTAGTGTCACGCAGTATTTT.

V is TRBV29-1 and J is TRBJ1-2; 8 nucleotides align to TRBD1. CDR1 SQVTM and CDR2 ANQGSEA come from the germline V gene. Trimming cost V 6 bases and J 2 bases; bases outside gene matches: 8. The CDR3 spans 14 residues. CDR3 sequence: CSVVTGQGNYGYTF. The DNA of the CDR3 is TGCAGCGTCGTAACCGGACAGGGAAACTATGGCTACACCTTC.

The chain employs TRBV6-5 and TRBJ2-1; no clear D. This CDR3 has 15 amino acids. CDR1 is MNHEY, CDR2 SVGAGI, per germline. Trimming removed 6 bases from V and 5 bases from J, with 17 bases in between. CDR3 DNA: TGTGCCAGCAGGCCCGATAAAAGGAGAAACAATGAGCAGTTCTTC. It specifies CASRPDKRRNNEQFF.

The rearrangement joins TRBV9 to TRBJ2-5, with D unresolved. V shed 3 bases and J shed 5 bases, with 17 bases lying between them. Germline CDR1 reads SGDLS; CDR2 reads YYNGEE. The CDR3 has 15 amino acids. The CDR3 reads CASSANPLRAETQYF. The CDR3 DNA reads as TGTGCCAGCAGCGCGAATCCCCTTCGAGCCGAGACCCAGTACTTC. The variable domain in full, with the rest retrieved from reference TRBV9 and TRBJ2-5, is DSGVTQTPKHLITATGQRVTLRCSPRSGDLSVYWYQQSLDQGLQFLIQYYNGEERAKGNILERFSAQQFPDLHSELNLSSLELGDSALYFCASSANPLRAETQYFGPGTRLLVL.

This chain joins TRBV21-1 and TRBJ1-5; whether TRBD1, the table's D call, matches the DNA was not checked. TRBV21-1 is a pseudogene locus. The CDR3 runs 14 residues. The CDR3 DNA reads TGTGCCTGCTCGGCAAAGACAGATGATCAGCCCCAGCATTTT. It specifies CACSAKTDDQPQHF.